This TCR beta chain stems from a study of graft-versus-host responses after intestinal transplantation. Overall study context: After anti-thymocyte globulin induction, recipients took tacrolimus and steroids for 3 to 4 years.

Generated by immunoSEQ multiplex PCR, the TCRdb table keeps only in-frame clones and is missing some. Of under 100,000 clones listed, about 93% are singletons. Study-wide points: Among recipient marrow samples, GvH clones were found; some appeared first in ileum or blood. When patients had graft-donor T cell macrochimerism, their allografts held high graft-versus-host to host-versus-graft clonal ratios.

Concerning this clone itself: The antigen remains undetermined.

The CDR3 totals 12 residues. Germline loops: CDR1 SGHRS, CDR2 YFSETQ. Trimming stripped 2 bases from V and 5 bases from J, with 7 bases between. The chain carries TRBV5-1 and TRBJ1-1, with D uncertain. The sequenced sample was PBMCs, obtained 453 days after intestinal transplant. This sequence originates from a human patient who received an intestinal transplant, so some T cells may come from the graft donor. The CDR3: CASSFSGTEAFF. DNA for the CDR3: TGCGCCAGCAGCTTTTCCGGGACTGAAGCTTTCTTT.